Listed here is a single TCR beta chain. Assay: immunoSEQ multiplex PCR; the TCRdb copy retains only in-frame clones and omits some. The sample lists roughly 190,000 clones, more than 60% occurring once. Germline CDR1 reads LGHNA; CDR2 reads YSLEER. V dropped 3 bases and J dropped 4 bases, with 16 bases sitting between them. The CDR3 totals 15 residues. This sample is drawn from a study of blood T cell repertoires in COVID-19. The sequencing input was peripheral blood. The sequence was collected from a woman in her fifties or sixties with acute or convalescent COVID-19. V gene TRBV4-3 combines with J gene TRBJ2-7; tentatively, D is TRBD1 (5 bases). Here the CDR3 reads CASSQGHRTEYEQYF. As DNA, the CDR3 is TGCGCCAGCAGCCAGGGGCATCGGACGGAGTACGAGCAGTACTTC.